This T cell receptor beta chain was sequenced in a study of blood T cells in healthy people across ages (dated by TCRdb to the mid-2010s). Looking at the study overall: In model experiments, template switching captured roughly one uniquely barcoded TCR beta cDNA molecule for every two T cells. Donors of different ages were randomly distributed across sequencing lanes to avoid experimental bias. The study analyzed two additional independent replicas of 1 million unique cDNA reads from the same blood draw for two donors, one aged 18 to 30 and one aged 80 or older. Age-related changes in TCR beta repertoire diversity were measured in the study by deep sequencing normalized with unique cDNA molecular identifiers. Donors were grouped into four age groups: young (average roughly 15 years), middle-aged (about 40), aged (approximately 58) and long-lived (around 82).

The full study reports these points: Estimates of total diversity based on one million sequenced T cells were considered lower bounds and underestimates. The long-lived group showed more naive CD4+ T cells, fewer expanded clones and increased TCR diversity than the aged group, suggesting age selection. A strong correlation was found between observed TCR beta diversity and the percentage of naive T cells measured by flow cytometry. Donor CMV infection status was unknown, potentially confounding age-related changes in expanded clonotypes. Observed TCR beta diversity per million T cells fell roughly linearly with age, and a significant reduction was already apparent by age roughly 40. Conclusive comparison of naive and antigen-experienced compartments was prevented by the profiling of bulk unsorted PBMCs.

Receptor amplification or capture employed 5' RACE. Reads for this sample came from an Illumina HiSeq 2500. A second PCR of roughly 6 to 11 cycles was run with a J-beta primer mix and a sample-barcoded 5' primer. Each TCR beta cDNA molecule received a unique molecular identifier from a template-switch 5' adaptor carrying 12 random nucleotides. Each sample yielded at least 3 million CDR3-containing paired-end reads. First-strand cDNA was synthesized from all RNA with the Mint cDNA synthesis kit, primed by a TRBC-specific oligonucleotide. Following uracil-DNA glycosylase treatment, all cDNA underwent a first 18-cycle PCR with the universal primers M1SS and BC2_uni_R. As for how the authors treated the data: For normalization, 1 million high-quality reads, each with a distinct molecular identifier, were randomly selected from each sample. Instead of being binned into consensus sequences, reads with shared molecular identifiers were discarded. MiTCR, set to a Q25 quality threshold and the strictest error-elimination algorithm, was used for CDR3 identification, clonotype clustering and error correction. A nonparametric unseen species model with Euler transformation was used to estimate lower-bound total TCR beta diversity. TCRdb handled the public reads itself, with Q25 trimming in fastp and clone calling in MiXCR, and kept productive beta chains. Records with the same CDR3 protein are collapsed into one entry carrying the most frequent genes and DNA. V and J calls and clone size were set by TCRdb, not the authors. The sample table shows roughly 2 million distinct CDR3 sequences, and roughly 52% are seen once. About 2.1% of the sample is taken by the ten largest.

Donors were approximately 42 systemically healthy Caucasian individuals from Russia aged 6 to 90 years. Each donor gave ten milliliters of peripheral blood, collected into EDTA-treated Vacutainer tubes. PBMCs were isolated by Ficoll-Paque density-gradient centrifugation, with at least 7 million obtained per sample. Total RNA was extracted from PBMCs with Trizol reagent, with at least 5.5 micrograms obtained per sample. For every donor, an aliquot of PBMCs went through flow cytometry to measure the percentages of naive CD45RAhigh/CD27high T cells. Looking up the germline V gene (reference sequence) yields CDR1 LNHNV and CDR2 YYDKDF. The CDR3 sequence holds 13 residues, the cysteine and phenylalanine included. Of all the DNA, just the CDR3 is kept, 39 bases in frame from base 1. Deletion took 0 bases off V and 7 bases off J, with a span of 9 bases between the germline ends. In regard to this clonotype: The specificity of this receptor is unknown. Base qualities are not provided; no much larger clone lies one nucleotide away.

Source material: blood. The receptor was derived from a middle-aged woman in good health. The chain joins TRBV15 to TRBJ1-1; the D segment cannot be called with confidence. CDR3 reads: CATSRDQGGEAFF. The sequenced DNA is TGTGCCACCAGCAGAGATCAAGGAGGTGAAGCTTTCTTT.